Each of the 13 T cell receptor beta chains below was sequenced from the same sample in a study of T cell responses to AZD1222 COVID-19 vaccine. Sequencing was performed with immunoSEQ multiplex PCR; in TCRdb, only in-frame clones are kept and a portion is missing. The repertoire holds approximately 180,000 clones, more than 75% seen once, with 26% in the top ten. Here the sequenced sample was peripheral blood, taken 28 days after the second AZD1222 dose. These receptors were collected from an adult who received the AZD1222 COVID-19 vaccine.

The gene calls are TRBV5-4 and TRBJ2-1; 11 nucleotides match TRBD1. The trim removed 4 bases at V and 7 bases at J, leaving 10 bases unmatched. Looked up from germline, CDR1 is SGHNT and CDR2 is YYREEE (reference sequence). This CDR3 is built from 16 residues. CDR3 residues: CASSTVPGQGGNEQFF. The CDR3 DNA reads TGTGCCAGCAGCACCGTCCCGGGACAGGGGGGGAATGAGCAGTTCTTC.

CDR3 sequence (DNA): TGTGCCACCCCTGTCCTGGGGCTGAACACCGGGGAGCTGTTTTTT. This encodes CATPVLGLNTGELFF. This chain connects TRBV28 to TRBJ2-2; D is perhaps TRBD1 (5 bases). Trimming took 10 bases from V and 1 from J, leaving 16 bases between them. From germline, CDR1 is MDHEN and CDR2 SYDVKM. There are 15 residues in the CDR3.

The chain joins TRBV5-4 to TRBJ2-1; 16 bases map to TRBD2. The ends lost 4 bases at V and 13 bases at J; junction bases unmatched: 8. The germline CDR1 and CDR2 sequences are SGHNT and YYREEE (reference sequence). The CDR3 has 15 amino acids. Here the CDR3 reads CASSPPGLAGGRQFF. As DNA, the CDR3 is TGTGCCAGCAGCCCGCCGGGACTAGCGGGAGGGCGTCAGTTCTTC.

V is TRBV4-2 and J is TRBJ1-1; D uncertain. V lost 1 base and J 1 base, leaving 4 bases between the germline ends. The CDR3 loop spans 13 amino acids. Germline CDR1 is LGHNA and CDR2 is YNFKEQ. The CDR3 DNA follows: TGTGCCAGCAGCCAAGGACAGAACACTGAAGCTTTCTTT. It is translated as CASSQGQNTEAFF.

This chain joins TRBV21-1 and TRBJ1-5. TRBV21-1 is reported as a pseudogene. The CDR3 contains 17 residues. The CDR3 DNA sequence: TGTGCCAGCAGCTCCCGACAGCCTCGGGATAGCAATCAGCCCCAGCATTTT. The encoded protein is CASSSRQPRDSNQPQHF.

The rearrangement joins TRBV27 to TRBJ2-5; weak D call: TRBD1 (6 bases). The CDR3 contains 13 residues. Germline V CDR1 and CDR2: MNHEY, SMNVEV (reference sequence). The V gene lost 7 bases and the J gene lost 2 bases, with 11 bases spanning the gap. The CDR3, as DNA: TGTGCCAGCACCGGCAGGGGACAAGAGACCCAGTACTTC. Translation gives CASTGRGQETQYF.

The rearrangement joins TRBV19 to TRBJ1-5, with D perhaps TRBD1 (5 bases). There are 15 residues in the CDR3. The V end was cut by 3 bases, the J end by 5 bases, with 14 bases between. Germline loops: CDR1 LNHDA, CDR2 SQIVND (reference sequence). In DNA, the CDR3 is TGTGCCAGTAGTATGTCCAGGGACTTTTATCAGCCCCAGCATTTT. Translating gives CASSMSRDFYQPQHF.

V usage is TRBV6-1 and J usage is TRBJ2-1; TRBD1 is a possible D gene (5 bases). With 3 bases removed from V and 6 bases from J, the gap between germline ends came to 18 bases. Germline V gives CDR1 MNHNS, CDR2 SASEGT. CDR3 size: 16 residues. Here the CDR3 DNA reads TGTGCCAGCAGTGAGACTGGATGGGGTAGGGGCAATGAGCAGTTCTTC. Its protein is CASSETGWGRGNEQFF.

The sample holds one count of this clone. CDR3: CASSQDGGGGGNEKLFF. The CDR3 region has the DNA TGCGCCAGCAGCCAAGATGGAGGGGGGGGCGGTAATGAAAAACTGTTTTTT. The gene calls are TRBV4-1 and TRBJ1-4; D perhaps matches TRBD1 (6 bases). The CDR3 has 17 amino acids. The V gene's germline CDR1 is MGHRA and CDR2 YSYEKL. V dropped 0 bases and J dropped 4 bases, with 15 bases sitting between them.

This chain joins TRBV5-1 and TRBJ2-4, with 7 bases that match TRBD1. V was pared by 3 bases and J by 0 bases, with 6 bases of the junction left unmatched. The V gene's germline CDR1 is SGHRS and CDR2 YFSETQ. The CDR3 is 16 residues long. Written as DNA, the CDR3 is TGCGCCAGCAGCTCCGAACAGGGGATAGCCAAAAACATTCAGTACTTC. This codes for CASSSEQGIAKNIQYF.

The V and J genes are TRBV6-2 or TRBV6-3 and TRBJ2-5; D perhaps matches TRBD1 (5 bases). Germline CDR1 reads MNHEY; CDR2 reads SVGEGT. V was trimmed by 4 bases and J by 1 base, leaving 16 bases between them. The CDR3 is 16 amino acids. The CDR3 DNA reads TGTGCCAGCAGTTTTCAGGGCCAGACAGTCCAAGAGACCCAGTACTTC. Its protein product is CASSFQGQTVQETQYF.

The chain has TRBV25-1 and TRBJ2-5, with TRBD2 matching over 13 bases. The CDR3 spans 18 residues. V trimming: 1 base; J trimming: 5 bases; junction bases outside the gene matches: 10. Germline loops: CDR1 MGHDK, CDR2 SYGVNS. The CDR3 is CASSESGLAGLVRETQYF. In nucleotides, the CDR3 is TGTGCCAGCAGTGAATCGGGACTAGCGGGATTAGTCAGGGAGACCCAGTACTTC.

This chain links TRBV5-6 with TRBJ2-1; D is undetermined. Germline CDR1 is SGHDT and CDR2 is YYEEEE. Trimming cost V 0 bases and J 10 bases, with 8 bases left between them. The CDR3 covers 12 residues. CDR3 DNA: TGTGCCAGCAGCTTGGGGCCGGCCGAGCAGTTCTTC. Its translation: CASSLGPAEQFF.